This is a list of T cell receptor beta chains from one sample in a study of cytomegalovirus exposure and HLA in healthy donors. Sequencing was performed with immunoSEQ multiplex PCR; in TCRdb, only in-frame clones are kept and a portion is missing. Among 150,000 to 200,000 clones listed, roughly 80% were seen once. The sample taken for sequencing was PBMCs. The receptor source for this set is a male donor in good health and CMV-seropositive. Each CDR3 is given with its conserved first and last residue. The order of the fields is CDR3 DNA, CDR3 protein, D gene, CDR3 length, clone size, J gene, V gene. D genes are given only for firm matches. Clone size is shown for a subset of rows, as once, few, many or a class of expanded clone.

DNA: TGCAGTGCTAGCCGGAATGAGCAGTTCTTC
CDR3: CSASRNEQFF
D: .
length: 10
size: .
J: TRBJ2-1
V: TRBV20-1

DNA: TGTGCCAGCAGTTTGCTTGGGGCAGGAAGCACAGATACGCAGTATTTT
CDR3: CASSLLGAGSTDTQYF
D: .
length: 16
size: .
J: TRBJ2-3
V: TRBV27

DNA: TGCGCCAGCAGCCATCAGATGGCGGGGCTCAATGAGCAGTTCTTC
CDR3: CASSHQMAGLNEQFF
D: .
length: 15
size: .
J: TRBJ2-1
V: TRBV4-3

DNA: TGTGCCAGCAGCTTGGCGACAGGAGCGAACTATGGCTACACCTTC
CDR3: CASSLATGANYGYTF
D: .
length: 15
size: .
J: TRBJ1-2
V: TRBV7-6

DNA: TGTGCTTCGACCCAAGGGGGGGGGTCCTACAATGAGCAGTTCTTC
CDR3: CASTQGGGSYNEQFF
D: .
length: 15
size: .
J: TRBJ2-1
V: TRBV6-5

DNA: TGCGCCAGCAGTGAGTCGCCAGGTCTGTCCTACGAGCAGTACTTC
CDR3: CASSESPGLSYEQYF
D: .
length: 15
size: .
J: TRBJ2-7
V: TRBV10-2

DNA: TGCGCCAGCAGCCTTGGACGTACTCCGGGGACAGATACGCAGTATTTT
CDR3: CASSLGRTPGTDTQYF
D: .
length: 16
size: once
J: TRBJ2-3
V: TRBV5-1

DNA: TGTGCCAGCAGCCCCGGACAGATAGCGGGAGGGGAGCAGTACTTC
CDR3: CASSPGQIAGGEQYF
D: TRBD2
length: 15
size: .
J: TRBJ2-7
V: TRBV6-5

DNA: TGTGCCAGCAGTGTAAACACTGAAGCTTTCTTT
CDR3: CASSVNTEAFF
D: .
length: 11
size: .
J: TRBJ1-1
V: TRBV2

DNA: TGCAGCGTCCAGGTCTGGGCGGGAGGGGGCAACTACGAGCAGTACTTC
CDR3: CSVQVWAGGGNYEQYF
D: TRBD2
length: 16
size: .
J: TRBJ2-7
V: TRBV29-1

DNA: TGTGCCAGCTCACCACTCGGGACTAGCGGTAGCACAGATACGCAGTATTTT
CDR3: CASSPLGTSGSTDTQYF
D: TRBD2
length: 17
size: .
J: TRBJ2-3
V: TRBV18

DNA: TGTGCCAGCTCCCCGGACAGTACGGATACGCAGTATTTT
CDR3: CASSPDSTDTQYF
D: .
length: 13
size: few
J: TRBJ2-3
V: TRBV18

DNA: TGTGCTAGTGGAGGGGACAGGAGTTGGGACACTGAAGCTTTCTTT
CDR3: CASGGDRSWDTEAFF
D: TRBD1
length: 15
size: .
J: TRBJ1-1
V: TRBV12-5

DNA: TGTGCCAGCGAGGCAGATACGCAGTATTTT
CDR3: CASEADTQYF
D: .
length: 10
size: few
J: TRBJ2-3
V: TRBV25-1

DNA: TGCGCCAGCAGCTTGGCAACAGGCACCTATGGCTACACCTTC
CDR3: CASSLATGTYGYTF
D: .
length: 14
size: .
J: TRBJ1-2
V: TRBV5-1

DNA: TGTGCCAGTGCCATCATAGCGGGGTCCTACGAGCAGTACTTC
CDR3: CASAIIAGSYEQYF
D: TRBD2
length: 14
size: .
J: TRBJ2-7
V: TRBV19

DNA: TGTGCCAGCAGCCTCGGACTAGGGTGGGACAATGAGCAGTTCTTC
CDR3: CASSLGLGWDNEQFF
D: TRBD2
length: 15
size: .
J: TRBJ2-1
V: TRBV14

DNA: TGCAGCGTCGCCCCTTTGTCCGGGACAGGTTACGAGCAGTACTTC
CDR3: CSVAPLSGTGYEQYF
D: TRBD1
length: 15
size: once
J: TRBJ2-7
V: TRBV29-1

DNA: TGTGCCAGCAGTTTTGGGGGCGAATCTAGGAACTATGGCTACACCTTC
CDR3: CASSFGGESRNYGYTF
D: .
length: 16
size: .
J: TRBJ1-2
V: TRBV27

DNA: TGTGCCAGCAGCGTAGAGGGGGCTAGCGGGAGTAACGAGCAGTACTTC
CDR3: CASSVEGASGSNEQYF
D: TRBD2
length: 16
size: .
J: TRBJ2-7
V: TRBV9

DNA: TGTGCCAGCAGTTACACGGGACTAGCTAGGAATGAGCAGTTCTTC
CDR3: CASSYTGLARNEQFF
D: TRBD2
length: 15
size: once
J: TRBJ2-1
V: TRBV6-5

DNA: TGTGCCAGCAGTTTAACCGGGGTCGGCAATCAGCCCCAGCATTTT
CDR3: CASSLTGVGNQPQHF
D: .
length: 15
size: .
J: TRBJ1-5
V: TRBV28

DNA: TGTGCCAGCAGTTTATCAGGGCCGAGGACAGGGGTAGATACGCAGTATTTT
CDR3: CASSLSGPRTGVDTQYF
D: TRBD1
length: 17
size: .
J: TRBJ2-3
V: TRBV27

DNA: TGTGCCTGGAGTGGGACAGGGCCTCTATCGGCCCAGCATTTT
CDR3: CAWSGTGPLSAQHF
D: TRBD1
length: 14
size: few
J: TRBJ1-5
V: TRBV30

DNA: TGCGCCAGCAGCCTAAGCGGGTCCGGGACAGGGTCCCGTTATGGCTACACCTTC
CDR3: CASSLSGSGTGSRYGYTF
D: TRBD1
length: 18
size: .
J: TRBJ1-2
V: TRBV4-3

DNA: TGTGCCAGTAGTAGGCCGGGACAGGGAATCTACGAGCAGTACTTC
CDR3: CASSRPGQGIYEQYF
D: TRBD1
length: 15
size: .
J: TRBJ2-7
V: TRBV19

DNA: TGTGCTAGCAGCTTAGCCAGGGGCCCCCTAGATACGCAGTATTTT
CDR3: CASSLARGPLDTQYF
D: .
length: 15
size: .
J: TRBJ2-3
V: TRBV7-7

DNA: TGTTCCAGCAGCTTAGCCGCGGGAAATGAAAAACTGTTTTTT
CDR3: CSSSLAAGNEKLFF
D: .
length: 14
size: .
J: TRBJ1-4
V: TRBV7-9

DNA: TGTGCCTGGATCAACAGGTTACCCTACGAGCAGTACTTC
CDR3: CAWINRLPYEQYF
D: .
length: 13
size: .
J: TRBJ2-7
V: TRBV30

DNA: TGTGCCAGCAAAGCGGGAGGCGCCTCCTACGAGCAGTACTTC
CDR3: CASKAGGASYEQYF
D: TRBD2
length: 14
size: .
J: TRBJ2-7
V: TRBV28

DNA: TGCGCCAGCAGCTTACAGACCAAAGCGGGGGCAGGGGAAAAACTGTTTTTT
CDR3: CASSLQTKAGAGEKLFF
D: .
length: 17
size: .
J: TRBJ1-4
V: TRBV5-1

DNA: TGCAGCGTTGAATTTAGCGGCTACGAGCAGTACTTC
CDR3: CSVEFSGYEQYF
D: .
length: 12
size: .
J: TRBJ2-7
V: TRBV29-1